Below, 6 T cell receptor beta chains from the same sample are listed, as sequenced in a study of shared clonotypes between healthy human individuals (dated by TCRdb to about 2020). The protocol used for the library was the immunoSEQ multiplex PCR assay. The clones in this table, taken by TCRdb from immuneACCESS, are in-frame only. Not every clone is retained; where verified, under half of the shortfall comes from an unresolved V gene, and the cause of the rest is unknown. Here the sample has 2 million to 3 million clones; 90% to 95% occur a single time. In total, the top ten clones hold approximately 0.36% of the sample. The sequenced material came from naive CD4+ T cells from PBMCs. The sample's cell subset or site label, decoded: CD45RA+ positively selected. The receptors originated from a man aged 18 to 30 in good health. Some clones in this sample may be carry-over from other donors' samples.

The chain combines TRBV5-8 with TRBJ2-3; TRBD2 aligns across 11 bases. This CDR3 is built from 16 residues. Germline V CDR1 and CDR2: SGHTS, YDEGEE. The V and J ends lost 4 bases and 0 bases, in that order; junction bases with no gene match: 4. For the CDR3, the DNA is TGTGCCAGCAGCCCGGGACTAGCGGTTAGCACAGATACGCAGTATTTT. This codes for CASSPGLAVSTDTQYF. The full variable domain, rest sourced from reference TRBV5-8 and TRBJ2-3, is EAGVTQSPTHLIKTRGQQATLRCSPISGHTSVYWYQQALGLGLQFLLWYDEGEERNRGNFPPRFSGRQFPNYSSELNVNALELEDSALYLCASSPGLAVSTDTQYFGPGTRLTVL.

The chain uses TRBV30 and TRBJ2-3; D possibly uses TRBD1 or TRBD2 (6 bases each). CDR1 is GTSNPN, CDR2 SVGIG, per germline (reference sequence). The V end lost 8 bases, the J end lost 2 bases, and 14 bases lay between the germline ends. The CDR3 is 13 amino acids. In DNA, the CDR3 is TGTGCCCGTTCCGGGGGCCTCACAGATACGCAGTATTTT. It translates to CARSGGLTDTQYF. The full variable domain, its missing parts supplied by reference TRBV30 and TRBJ2-3, is SQTIHQWPATLVQPVGSPLSLECTVEGTSNPNLYWYRQAAGRGLQLLFYSVGIGQISSEVPQNLSASRPQDRQFILSSKKLLLSDSGFYLCARSGGLTDTQYFGPGTRLTVL.

For this clone: This sample also contains other DNA sequences that code for the same CDR3. The chain's CDR3 is CASSLYQETQYF. CDR3 DNA: TGTGCCAGCAGTTTGTACCAAGAGACCCAGTACTTC. V is TRBV5-4 and J is TRBJ2-5, with D hard to call. CDR3 length equals 12 residues. V dropped 5 bases and J dropped 0 bases, with 5 bases sitting between them. The germline CDR1 and CDR2 sequences are SGHNT and YYREEE (reference sequence). The variable domain in full, completed from reference TRBV5-4 and TRBJ2-5, reads ETGVTQSPTHLIKTRGQQVTLRCSSQSGHNTVSWYQQALGQGPQFIFQYYREEENGRGNFPPRFSGLQFPNYSSELNVNALELDDSALYLCASSLYQETQYFGPGTRLLVL.

The chain joins TRBV2 to TRBJ2-2, with a weak D call TRBD2 (5 bases). The germline V and J ends were trimmed by 10 bases and 6 bases, with 18 bases remaining between them. The CDR3 is made up of 14 amino acids. CDR1 and CDR2 from the germline V gene are SNHLY and FYNNEI. The CDR3 DNA follows: TGTGCCACCTCGGACGGGGTTTGGTCCGGGGAGCTGTTTTTT. Its protein is CATSDGVWSGELFF.

This chain joins TRBV27 and TRBJ1-3, with D unclear. The CDR3 loop spans 13 amino acids. The V gene's germline CDR1 is MNHEY and CDR2 SMNVEV (reference sequence). Trimming took 9 bases from V and 0 from J, leaving 9 bases between them. The DNA of the CDR3 is TGTGCCAGTCGGCCACACTCTGGAAACACCATATATTTT. It translates to CASRPHSGNTIYF.

V is TRBV2 and J is TRBJ2-1; 13 nucleotides line up with TRBD2. The V gene end was trimmed by 4 bases and the J gene end by 9 bases; junction bases not matched to a gene: 6. The CDR3 spans 15 residues. In germline, CDR1 is SNHLY, CDR2 FYNNEI. The CDR3 loop reads CASSGTSGRAFEQFF. For the CDR3, the DNA is TGTGCCAGCAGTGGGACTAGCGGGAGAGCTTTTGAGCAGTTCTTC.